Below are 9 T cell receptor beta chains sequenced from a single sample in a study of T-cell reconstitution after alpha-beta-depleted transplantation in children. Molecular barcoding with unique molecular identifiers was used for the TCRbeta library. TCRdb reprocessed the PCR reads via MiXCR and lists one record per CDR3 protein. Here the sample spans approximately 80,000 distinct CDR3 sequences, roughly 15% being singletons. Material: PBMCs, mostly from graft donor cells, obtained 180 days after TCRalphabeta/CD19-depleted stem cell transplant. Receptors were obtained from a male patient aged 2-10 years who had a stem cell transplant for acute lymphoblastic leukemia, so the T cells may come from the graft donor.

The chain carries TRBV7-9 and TRBJ2-7; D may be TRBD1 (6 bases). The germline V gene encodes CDR1 SEHNR and CDR2 FQNEAQ (reference sequence). Deletions cut 5 bases from V and 2 bases from J, with 10 bases between. This CDR3 comprises 13 residues. The CDR3 DNA is TGTGCCAGCAGCCCTGGACAGCCCTACGAGCAGTACTTC. This gives the protein CASSPGQPYEQYF.

This clonotype was seen only a few times. This sequence joins TRBV7-9 and TRBJ2-5; D is perhaps TRBD1 or TRBD2 (5 bases each). The V gene lost 2 bases and the J gene lost 2 bases, with 15 bases spanning the gap. The CDR3 totals 16 residues. The germline V gene encodes CDR1 SEHNR and CDR2 FQNEAQ (reference sequence). CDR3 sequence reads: CASSLPGTASQETQYF. DNA of the CDR3: TGTGCCAGCAGCTTACCCGGGACGGCAAGTCAAGAGACCCAGTACTTC.

The rearrangement links TRBV28 to TRBJ1-5; possible D gene TRBD1, 5 bases. Germline-derived CDR1 and CDR2 are MDHEN and SYDVKM. V gave up 8 bases and J gave up 11 bases, with 22 bases separating them. The length of the CDR3 is 14 residues. The CDR3 DNA reads TGTGCCAGCTTACCGTGGACAAGCCCCAGGGCCCAGCATTTT. Residues: CASLPWTSPRAQHF.

CDR3 in DNA: TGTGCCAGCTCATCCTTTGACGAGACCCAGTACTTC. Protein sequence: CASSSFDETQYF. The rearrangement links TRBV18 to TRBJ2-5; D gene uncertain. The CDR3 loop spans 12 amino acids. Germline values: CDR1 KGHSH, CDR2 LQKENI. V lost 5 bases to trimming and J lost 5 bases, with 9 bases between them.

The CDR3 reads CASSPGFNGYTF. The CDR3, as DNA: TGCGCCAGCAGCCCAGGGTTCAATGGCTACACCTTC. This sequence joins TRBV4-1 and TRBJ1-2, with a possible D match to TRBD1 (5 bases). V was pared by 4 bases and J by 6 bases, with 9 bases between. The CDR3 runs 12 residues. Looked up from germline, CDR1 is MGHRA and CDR2 is YSYEKL.

This chain uses TRBV7-9 with TRBJ2-7; D gene ambiguous. In germline, CDR1 is SEHNR, CDR2 FQNEAQ (reference sequence). Trimming stripped 4 bases from V and 1 base from J, with 14 bases between. The CDR3 runs 15 residues. For the CDR3, the DNA is TGTGCCAGCAGCTCCAGTGGCAGTTTTTCCTACGAGCAGTACTTC. Translated: CASSSSGSFSYEQYF.

This clonotype was found a few times. The chain links TRBV5-1 to TRBJ1-1, with 10 bases lining up with TRBD1. The trim removed 4 bases at V and 4 bases at J, leaving 7 bases unmatched. Germline CDR1 and CDR2: SGHRS and YFSETQ. The CDR3 length is 15 residues. The CDR3 sequence is CASSVGRTGGTEAFF. The CDR3 coding sequence is TGCGCCAGCAGCGTAGGGAGGACAGGGGGCACTGAAGCTTTCTTT.

This clonotype turned up a few times. The rearrangement links TRBV10-3 to TRBJ2-2; 7 nucleotides align to TRBD1. J lost 0 bases, V lost 7 bases, and 8 bases had no gene match. The CDR3 contains 16 residues. Germline V CDR1 and CDR2: ENHRY, SYGVKD. The CDR3 DNA reads as TGTGCCATCACGAATCGACAGGGTACGAACACCGGGGAGCTGTTTTTT. Its translation is CAITNRQGTNTGELFF.

This clonotype showed up just a few times. This chain joins TRBV28 and TRBJ2-7, with D possibly TRBD2 on 6 matching bases. Germline V lookup: CDR1 MDHEN, CDR2 SYDVKM. The ends were cut back, 5 bases at V and 4 bases at J, with 12 bases in the middle. The CDR3 is 13 residues long. CDR3 amino acids: CASSPPEGYEQYF. In nucleotides, the CDR3 is TGTGCCAGCAGTCCACCGGAGGGTTACGAGCAGTACTTC. The full variable domain, rest sourced from reference TRBV28 and TRBJ2-7, is DVKVTQSSRYLVKRTGEKVFLECVQDMDHENMFWYRQDPGLGLRLIYFSYDVKMKEKGDIPEGYSVSREKKERFSLILESASTNQTSMYLCASSPPEGYEQYFGPGTRLTVT.